These 22 T cell receptor beta chains came from one sample sequenced in a study of early T cells in non-severe SARS-CoV-2 infection. TCRdb re-called the 5' RACE reads with MiXCR, one entry per CDR3 protein. The sample carries tens of thousands of distinct CDR3 sequences, 18% recorded once. Sequencing was performed on whole blood, taken at baseline. The source of these receptors is an adult who was a healthcare worker with PCR-confirmed SARS-CoV-2 infection or an uninfected control (not recorded which).

In DNA form, the CDR3 reads TGTGCCTGGACCCAGGGGGGGAATAATCAGCCCCAGCATTTT. This sequence encodes CAWTQGGNNQPQHF. The chain combines TRBV30 with TRBJ1-5, with 7 positions matching TRBD1. The germline V gene encodes CDR1 GTSNPN and CDR2 SVGIG (reference sequence). This CDR3 has 14 residues. V gave up 4 bases and J gave up 4 bases; unmatched junction bases: 7.

Only a few counts were recorded for this clonotype. This chain uses TRBV28 with TRBJ1-1; D gene unclear. The V and J ends lost 5 bases and 6 bases respectively, with 13 bases between them. The CDR3 spans 13 residues. CDR1 MDHEN and CDR2 SYDVKM come from the germline V gene. The CDR3 coding sequence is TGTGCCAGCAGTCTGTTTGGGCCGGCTGAAGCTTTCTTT. This gives the protein CASSLFGPAEAFF.

The CDR3 reads CASRAGVVNEQYF. The CDR3 DNA is TGTGCCAGCAGGGCAGGGGTAGTGAACGAGCAGTACTTC. V usage is TRBV12-3 or TRBV12-4 and J usage is TRBJ2-7; possibly TRBD1 for D (6 bases). Trimming took 6 bases from V and 5 from J, leaving 14 bases between them. The CDR3 is 13 amino acids.

The chain combines TRBV7-2 with TRBJ2-4, with D perhaps assigned TRBD1 or TRBD2 (5 bases each). This CDR3 contains 14 residues. V shed 9 bases and J shed 4 bases, with 16 bases lying between them. Looked up from germline, CDR1 is SGHTA and CDR2 is FQGNSA. The chain's CDR3 is CARNPRDGKNIQYF. As DNA, the CDR3 is TGTGCCAGAAACCCCAGGGACGGAAAAAACATTCAGTACTTC.

The sample holds a few counts of this clonotype. The V gene is TRBV20-1, the J gene TRBJ2-3; D is possibly TRBD2 (5 bases). Trimming took off 6 bases at V and 0 bases at J, with 16 bases between the two ends. Germline V lookup: CDR1 DFQATT, CDR2 SNEGSKA (reference sequence). The CDR3 loop spans 15 amino acids. CDR3 sequence (DNA): TGCAGTGCAGAACGGACTGAAACTAGCACAGATACGCAGTATTTT. Residues: CSAERTETSTDTQYF.

A word on this clonotype: It may be a read error: a sequence one base away is much more abundant. The genes are TRBV11-2 and TRBJ1-6; maybe TRBD1 (5 bases). From germline, CDR1 is SGHAT and CDR2 FQNNGV. This CDR3 contains 15 residues. The CDR3 DNA follows: TGTGCCAGCTGCTTAGTTTTTAGGGACAATTCACCCCTCCACTTT. Protein product: CASCLVFRDNSPLHF. Supplemented by reference TRBV11-2 and TRBJ1-6, the full variable domain reads EAGVAQSPRYKIIEKRQSVAFWCNPISGHATLYWYQQILGQGPKLLIQFQNNGVVDDSQLPKDRFSAERLKGVDSTLKIQPAKLEDSAVYLCASCLVFRDNSPLHFGNGTRLTVT.

This clonotype was seen ten or more times. V and J are TRBV28 and TRBJ2-1; no reliable D call. Germline values: CDR1 MDHEN, CDR2 SYDVKM. This CDR3 contains 13 residues. V was trimmed by 7 bases and J by 3 bases, leaving 10 bases between them. CDR3 nucleotides: TGTGCCAGCACCTTACTCAGCTACAATGAGCAGTTCTTC. This encodes CASTLLSYNEQFF.

This clonotype turned up a few times. This chain links TRBV27 with TRBJ2-3; D unresolved. Trimming removed 0 bases from V and 4 bases from J, with 5 bases in between. This CDR3 comprises 13 residues. Germline loops: CDR1 MNHEY, CDR2 SMNVEV (reference sequence). CDR3 sequence reads: CASSLSWADTQYF. Written as DNA, the CDR3 is TGTGCCAGCAGTTTATCGTGGGCAGATACGCAGTATTTT.

This clonotype was seen a few times. The chain has TRBV28 and TRBJ2-7; D unclear. This CDR3 is built from 13 residues. Germline CDR1 MDHEN, CDR2 SYDVKM. Trimming removed 7 bases from V and 2 bases from J, with 12 bases in between. This chain's CDR3 is CASTNPGPYEQYF. CDR3 bases: TGTGCCAGCACAAACCCCGGGCCCTACGAGCAGTACTTC.

This clonotype was counted between two and nine times. The chain recombines TRBV7-9 with TRBJ2-1; 9 nucleotides line up with TRBD2. Looked up from germline, CDR1 is SEHNR and CDR2 is FQNEAQ (reference sequence). The V segment lost 3 bases and the J segment 9 bases; nucleotides outside the gene matches: 9. There are 15 residues in the CDR3. CDR3 nucleotides: TGTGCCAGCAGCTTCCGTAGCGGGAGTGGAGGTGAGCAGTTCTTC. Translated: CASSFRSGSGGEQFF.

The chain recombines TRBV7-2 with TRBJ2-3, with TRBD1 identical over 8 bases. The CDR3 loop spans 15 amino acids. CDR1 is SGHTA, CDR2 FQGNSA, per germline. V trimming: 2 bases; J trimming: 4 bases; junction bases outside the gene matches: 5. This CDR3 reads CASSLNRGVADTQYF. The CDR3 region has the DNA TGTGCCAGCAGCTTAAACAGGGGGGTCGCAGATACGCAGTATTTT. The full variable domain, completed using reference TRBV7-2 and TRBJ2-3, is GAGVSQSPSNKVTEKGKDVELRCDPISGHTALYWYRQSLGQGLEFLIYFQGNSAPDKSGLPSDRFSAERTGGSVSTLTIQRTQQEDSAVYLCASSLNRGVADTQYFGPGTRLTVL.

This rearrangement joins TRBV29-1 to TRBJ2-7; TRBD2 might be the D (5 bases). The ends were cut back, 5 bases at V and 2 bases at J, with 13 bases in the middle. The CDR3 has 13 amino acids. Looked up from germline, CDR1 is SQVTM and CDR2 is ANQGSEA. CDR3 protein: CSVQDSSAYEQYF. DNA for the CDR3: TGCAGCGTTCAGGACTCAAGTGCCTACGAGCAGTACTTC.

Here the CDR3 reads CASSLGALDPNTEAFF. The CDR3 nucleotides read TGTGCCAGCAGCTTAGGAGCGTTGGACCCGAACACTGAAGCTTTCTTT. This chain connects TRBV7-6 to TRBJ1-1; D unresolved. The V end lost 1 base, the J end lost 1 base, and 13 bases lay between the germline ends. The CDR3 spans 16 residues. The germline CDR1 and CDR2 sequences are SGHVS and FNYEAQ.

The chain joins TRBV9 to TRBJ2-1; 11 bases agree with TRBD2. After removal of 3 bases from V and 4 bases from J, the junction contained 3 bases not matched to a gene. Germline-derived CDR1 and CDR2 are SGDLS and YYNGEE. CDR3 length: 15 amino acids. The CDR3 is CASSGGTSGYNEQFF. The DNA of the CDR3 is TGTGCCAGCAGCGGAGGGACTAGCGGTTACAATGAGCAGTTCTTC. Full variable domain (rest looked up from reference TRBV9 and TRBJ2-1): DSGVTQTPKHLITATGQRVTLRCSPRSGDLSVYWYQQSLDQGLQFLIQYYNGEERAKGNILERFSAQQFPDLHSELNLSSLELGDSALYFCASSGGTSGYNEQFFGPGTRLTVL.

The chain carries TRBV7-2 and TRBJ2-2; D uncertain. Germline lookup yields CDR1 SGHTA and CDR2 FQGNSA. V was clipped by 5 bases and J by 4 bases, with 11 bases between them. This CDR3 comprises 14 residues. Here the CDR3 reads CASSRYLGTGELFF. The CDR3 nucleotides are TGTGCCAGCAGCCGATACTTGGGCACCGGGGAGCTGTTTTTT.

The chain is built from TRBV19 and TRBJ1-2, with D possibly TRBD1 on 5 matching bases. V lost 5 bases and J lost 2, with 12 bases in between. Per the germline V gene, CDR1 is LNHDA and CDR2 is SQIVND (reference sequence). This CDR3 is 14 amino acids long. The CDR3 here is CASSLQWGNYGYTF. The DNA for the CDR3 is TGTGCCAGTAGTCTCCAATGGGGCAACTATGGCTACACCTTC.

This clonotype has ten or more counts. This rearrangement joins TRBV6-1 to TRBJ1-6; D not resolved. CDR1 MNHNS and CDR2 SASEGT come from the germline V gene. The CDR3 is 12 amino acids. V was trimmed by 8 bases and J by 10 bases, leaving 12 bases between them. The CDR3 here is CASSDHFSPLHF. The CDR3 region has the DNA TGTGCCAGCTCTGACCACTTCTCACCCCTCCACTTT.

In this sample, this clonotype turned up a few times. V is TRBV29-1 and J is TRBJ2-3; perhaps TRBD1 as D (6 bases). Germline V lookup: CDR1 SQVTM, CDR2 ANQGSEA. This CDR3 is 14 amino acids long. Trimming left V 7 bases short and J 2 bases short, with 16 bases between. The CDR3 DNA reads as TGCAGCGCCCCCGGGACAAGTCACACAGATACGCAGTATTTT. As protein: CSAPGTSHTDTQYF.

This clonotype was detected only a few times. The V call is TRBV6-5, the J call TRBJ1-6, with TRBD1 as a possible D gene (5 bases). Germline values: CDR1 MNHEY, CDR2 SVGAGI. V lost 1 base, J lost 13 bases, and 8 bases lay in between. This CDR3 is 12 amino acids long. In DNA form, the CDR3 reads TGTGCCAGCAGTTACTATGGGGGTCCCCTCCACTTT. It is translated as CASSYYGGPLHF.

This clonotype was recorded many times. The CDR3 reads CASSVPQGANVLTF. The CDR3, as DNA: TGTGCCAGCAGCGTACCCCAGGGGGCCAACGTCCTGACTTTC. The chain has TRBV9 and TRBJ2-6; D unclear. Germline CDR1 and CDR2: SGDLS and YYNGEE. The CDR3 loop spans 14 amino acids. V was cut by 1 base and J by 4 bases, with 6 bases left in between.

The CDR3 loop reads CASSWGTSGSSYNEQFF. The CDR3 nucleotides are TGCGCCAGCAGCTGGGGGACTAGCGGCAGCTCCTACAATGAGCAGTTCTTC. The rearrangement joins TRBV5-1 to TRBJ2-1; 11 bases fit TRBD2. With V trimmed by 3 bases and J by 0 bases, 5 bases remained unmatched. The germline V gene encodes CDR1 SGHRS and CDR2 YFSETQ. The CDR3 length is 17 residues. Full variable domain (rest looked up from reference TRBV5-1 and TRBJ2-1): KAGVTQTPRYLIKTRGQQVTLSCSPISGHRSVSWYQQTPGQGLQFLFEYFSETQRNKGNFPGRFSGRQFSNSRSEMNVSTLELGDSALYLCASSWGTSGSSYNEQFFGPGTRLTVL.

This sequence joins TRBV30 and TRBJ2-2, with D possibly being TRBD2 (6 bases). V dropped 2 bases and J dropped 3 bases, with 16 bases sitting between them. This CDR3 is 16 amino acids long. Germline V gene data show CDR1 as GTSNPN and CDR2 as SVGIG (reference sequence). DNA of the CDR3: TGTGCCTGGAGTCAGAAATCTAGCGATTACACCGGGGAGCTGTTTTTT. As protein: CAWSQKSSDYTGELFF.